Following are 13 T cell receptor beta chains from one sample sequenced in a study of T cells in localized non-small cell lung cancer. Measured with immunoSEQ multiplex PCR; TCRdb has only the in-frame clones, and not every one. The sample comprises about 52,000 clones, around nine tenths of which are singletons, and approximately 15% rests with the top ten. This specimen was PBMCs, taken before any cancer treatment. The receptors here all came from a female donor with stage II lung adenocarcinoma.

The sample holds a few counts of this clone. The V gene is TRBV19, the J gene TRBJ1-4; 7 bases are a match to TRBD1. The CDR3 length is 14 residues. The J segment lost 7 bases and the V segment lost 3 bases, leaving 5 bases of the junction unmatched. The germline V gene has CDR1 LNHDA and CDR2 SQIVND (reference sequence). CDR3 residues: CASSMTGRGEKLFF. CDR3 nucleotide sequence: TGTGCCAGTAGTATGACAGGGCGGGGTGAAAAACTGTTTTTT.

The chain has TRBV7-7 and TRBJ1-1, with D maybe TRBD1 (6 bases). V lost 5 bases and J lost 2, with 15 bases in between. The CDR3 runs to 15 residues. The V gene's germline CDR1 is SSHAT and CDR2 FNYEAQ (reference sequence). The CDR3 loop is CASSPLTGRNTEAFF. The CDR3, as DNA: TGTGCCAGCAGCCCCCTGACAGGACGCAACACTGAAGCTTTCTTT.

The chain recombines TRBV2 with TRBJ1-2, with D unresolved. This CDR3 spans 12 amino acids. Between the trimmed V and J ends, which lost 7 bases and 4 bases, there was a span of 10 bases. In germline, CDR1 is SNHLY, CDR2 FYNNEI. The CDR3 sequence is CASTEAGYGYTF. Here the CDR3 DNA reads TGTGCCAGCACGGAGGCGGGCTATGGCTACACCTTC. The variable domain in full, with the rest retrieved from reference TRBV2 and TRBJ1-2, is EPEVTQTPSHQVTQMGQEVILRCVPISNHLYFYWYRQILGQKVEFLVSFYNNEISEKSEIFDDQFSVERPDGSNFTLKIRSTKLEDSAMYFCASTEAGYGYTFGSGTRLTVV.

This rearrangement joins TRBV4-1 to TRBJ1-5; perhaps TRBD1 as D (5 bases). The ends were cut back, 4 bases at V and 1 base at J, with 11 bases in the middle. The CDR3 runs 15 residues. In germline, CDR1 is MGHRA, CDR2 YSYEKL. CDR3 in DNA: TGCGCCAGCAGCCCGGACACGGTGAGCAATCAGCCCCAGCATTTT. Translating it yields CASSPDTVSNQPQHF.

The chain joins TRBV5-1 to TRBJ2-5; 8 positions match TRBD2. The V gene's germline CDR1 is SGHRS and CDR2 YFSETQ. Losses at the gene ends were 0 bases for V and 3 bases for J; bases not matched to a gene: 4. The CDR3 is 15 amino acids. The CDR3 region has the DNA TGCGCCAGCAGCTTGGCCGCACTAGCGGAAGAGACCCAGTACTTC. The encoded protein is CASSLAALAEETQYF.

This clone came up a few times. The chain recombines TRBV11-2 with TRBJ1-1; D unresolved. There are 13 residues in the CDR3. The V and J ends lost 2 bases and 0 bases respectively, with 4 bases between them. Looked up from germline, CDR1 is SGHAT and CDR2 is FQNNGV. In nucleotides, the CDR3 is TGTGCCAGCAGCTTATCAGTGAACACTGAAGCTTTCTTT. Its protein is CASSLSVNTEAFF.

This chain joins TRBV27 and TRBJ2-3; D unresolved. CDR1 and CDR2 from the germline V gene are MNHEY and SMNVEV (reference sequence). The CDR3 has 11 residues. The germline V and J ends were trimmed by 5 bases and 2 bases, with 2 bases remaining between them. This CDR3 reads CASSHTDTQYF. The CDR3 coding sequence is TGTGCCAGCAGTCACACAGATACGCAGTATTTT.

This clone was seen many times. J is TRBJ1-1 and V is TRBV29-1; no clear D gene. Germline loops: CDR1 SQVTM, CDR2 ANQGSEA. Trimming removed 4 bases at V and 1 base at J, with 7 bases between. CDR3 length: 12 residues. In DNA, the CDR3 is TGCAGCGTTGTCTCCGGGAACACTGAAGCTTTCTTT. Translating gives CSVVSGNTEAFF.

V gene TRBV4-1 combines with J gene TRBJ1-2; the match to TRBD1 covers 9 bases. Germline V gives CDR1 MGHRA, CDR2 YSYEKL. The CDR3 runs to 14 residues. V dropped 5 bases and J dropped 5; count of bases not matched to a gene: 6. The CDR3 bases are TGCGCCAGCAGCAACACAGGGGGCGGGTATGGCTACACCTTC. Its protein is CASSNTGGGYGYTF.

The chain is built from TRBV19 and TRBJ2-3; D uncertain. This CDR3 contains 11 residues. Germline CDR1 and CDR2: LNHDA and SQIVND (reference sequence). The ends were cut back, 5 bases at V and 4 bases at J, with 4 bases in the middle. The DNA of the CDR3 is TGTGCCAGTAGTCTATCAGATACGCAGTATTTT. It codes for CASSLSDTQYF.

The chain uses TRBV29-1 and TRBJ2-3; a weak D match, TRBD2 (6 bases). The CDR3 is 13 amino acids. Germline loops: CDR1 SQVTM, CDR2 ANQGSEA. V gave up 8 bases and J gave up 0 bases, with 12 bases separating them. The chain's CDR3 is CSTAGTSTDTQYF. DNA of the CDR3: TGCAGCACAGCCGGGACTAGCACAGATACGCAGTATTTT.

The V and J genes are TRBV2 and TRBJ2-4; D not resolved. The V end lost 3 bases, the J end lost 6 bases, and 6 bases lay between the germline ends. The CDR3 is 12 residues long. CDR1 is SNHLY and CDR2 is FYNNEI in the germline V gene. CDR3 nucleotides: TGTGCCAGCAGTGACTGGGGAAACATTCAGTACTTC. This translates into CASSDWGNIQYF.

The V and J genes are TRBV6-1 and TRBJ2-7; perhaps TRBD1 as D (6 bases). Germline assignment: CDR1 MNHNS and CDR2 SASEGT. V shed 4 bases and J shed 0 bases, with 13 bases lying between them. CDR3 length equals 15 residues. The CDR3 region has the DNA TGTGCCAGCAGTGTGAAGGGGACAAGCTCCTACGAGCAGTACTTC. Protein sequence: CASSVKGTSSYEQYF.